This T cell receptor beta chain was captured in a study of pediatric ulcerative colitis (dated by TCRdb to between 2018 and 2021). Study-level background: Under 10 newly diagnosed, treatment-naive pediatric ulcerative colitis patients and four non-IBD control children each provided paired blood and rectal samples. What the study reported, not specific to this receptor: Clonal overlap between a subject's own blood and rectum was significantly greater in ulcerative colitis patients than in controls, which suggests more T cell trafficking to inflamed tissue. For technical reasons, the blood samples of a couple of patients yielded substantially fewer templates, so those samples were excluded from the blood-rectal overlap analysis. Only a handful of individuals were included in the healthy control group, which was small. A couple of rectal CDR3 clonotypes turned up in every ulcerative colitis patient but in none of the controls. Rectal repertoire features separated controls, mild-moderate and acute severe colitis patients; acute severe colitis showed reduced rectal diversity due to clonal expansions. Because repertoires were derived from total lymphocyte DNA, patterns in rare subsets such as regulatory T cells may not have been reflected.

The control children had a colonoscopy because IBD was suspected, showed normal endoscopy both macroscopically and histologically, and did not receive an IBD diagnosis during the next year. Blood was sampled at the same time as the colonoscopy. The Wizard kit (Promega) was used to extract genomic DNA from both blood and intestinal samples. Through the immunoSEQ TRB Survey service, multiplex V and J primers were used to amplify rearranged CDR3 beta regions from genomic DNA. To keep depth equal across samples, survey-level sequencing depth of up to 500,000 reads per sample was applied. The libraries were purified and pooled, then sequenced using Illumina technology. The original methods were these. immunoSEQ online tools were used for productive clonality, sample overlap, pairwise scatters, CDR3 beta length, V/D/J gene usage and productiveness. Calculated diversity was defined as the number of unique rearrangements divided by total templates, multiplied by 100, and Shannon and Simpson indices were computed as well. Principal component analysis used the R prcomp function and ggbiplot package on Z-score normalized data. Morisita's index was used to quantify blood-rectal clonal overlap within each subject. TCRdb retrieved this table from immuneACCESS and kept in-frame rearrangements only. Not all clones are present; in checked studies, unresolved V genes account for under half, and no reason is known for the remainder. V and J calls and clone size are as listed in that table; D and trimming were resolved from the DNA. A total of tens of thousands of clones appear in this sample, about 89% of them only once. The top ten clonotypes cover approximately 1.5% of the sample.

Notes on this clone: Its target antigen remains unknown. Per-base qualities were not stored, and no clone one base away is much larger.

The germline V gene supplies CDR1 SGHRS and CDR2 YFSETQ. The CDR3 measures 15 amino acids from cysteine to phenylalanine. Only the CDR3 part of the read is kept: 45 bases, read in frame from the first base. V is shortened by 4 bases, J by 4 bases, and the region joining them spans 12 bases. Sequences were obtained from blood. This TCR came from a boy younger than 18 who was a control in a study of pediatric ulcerative colitis. The rearrangement joined TRBV5-1 to TRBJ1-6; the D gene lacks a confident call. The DNA reads TGCGCCAGCAGCCCCGTGGCGGCTTATAATTCACCCCTCCACTTT. Protein translation: CASSPVAAYNSPLHF.